What follows is one TCR beta chain and its context. Its antigen is not known. This sample is drawn from a study of PD-1 blockade in classical Hodgkin lymphoma. Whole-study findings and limits: CD4+ TCR diversity, unlike CD8+, climbed significantly by C4D1. Lower baseline TCR diversity was reported for newly diagnosed patients than for healthy donors. Diversity similar to that of newly diagnosed patients was seen at baseline in complete responders.

V lost 4 bases, J lost 0 bases, and 16 bases stayed unmatched. The CDR3 spans 19 residues. The germline gives CDR1 SGHRS, CDR2 YFSETQ. No patient escaped relapse after autologous stem cell transplantation, and brentuximab vedotin exposure varied. Best outcomes ranged across complete response, partial response and progressive disease. The table came from immunoSEQ multiplex PCR; TCRdb's copy has only in-frame clones and leaves some out. Among 12,000 to 15,000 clones, 86% were seen once, and the ten largest hold around 4.5%. V gene TRBV5-1 combines with J gene TRBJ2-4; 7 nucleotides match TRBD1. The receptor's source is a human donor with classical Hodgkin lymphoma. The specimen was peripheral blood mononuclear cells (PBMCs), collected at baseline. The DNA for the CDR3 is TGCGCCAGCAGCCTTCGGGACAGTGATACAGACCTAGCCAAAAACATTCAGTACTTC. It yields the protein CASSLRDSDTDLAKNIQYF.